This entry describes one TCR beta chain. The CDR3 has 15 amino acids. Germline CDR1 is SGDLS and CDR2 is YYNGEE. V lost 0 bases to trimming and J lost 4 bases; unmatched junction nucleotides: 2. The data derive from a study of blood T cell repertoires in COVID-19. As for the study in general: Acute and convalescent COVID-19 specimens originated in the United States, Italy and Spain. T cells, B-cell-depleted T cells, or PBMCs supplied cDNA or gDNA.

The table came from immunoSEQ multiplex PCR; TCRdb's copy has only in-frame clones and leaves some out. The table lists roughly 110,000 clones, about 88% of them singletons, with 3% to 3.5% in the top ten. V is TRBV9 and J is TRBJ1-4; 8 bases are a match to TRBD1. The TCR originated in a middle-aged man with acute or convalescent COVID-19. Material for sequencing was peripheral blood. The CDR3 nucleotides read TGTGCCAGCAGCGTAGGGGACAGGCTTAATGAAAAACTGTTTTTT. Protein: CASSVGDRLNEKLFF. Combining the CDR3 with reference TRBV9 and TRBJ1-4 gives the whole variable domain DSGVTQTPKHLITATGQRVTLRCSPRSGDLSVYWYQQSLDQGLQFLIQYYNGEERAKGNILERFSAQQFPDLHSELNLSSLELGDSALYFCASSVGDRLNEKLFFGSGTQLSVL.